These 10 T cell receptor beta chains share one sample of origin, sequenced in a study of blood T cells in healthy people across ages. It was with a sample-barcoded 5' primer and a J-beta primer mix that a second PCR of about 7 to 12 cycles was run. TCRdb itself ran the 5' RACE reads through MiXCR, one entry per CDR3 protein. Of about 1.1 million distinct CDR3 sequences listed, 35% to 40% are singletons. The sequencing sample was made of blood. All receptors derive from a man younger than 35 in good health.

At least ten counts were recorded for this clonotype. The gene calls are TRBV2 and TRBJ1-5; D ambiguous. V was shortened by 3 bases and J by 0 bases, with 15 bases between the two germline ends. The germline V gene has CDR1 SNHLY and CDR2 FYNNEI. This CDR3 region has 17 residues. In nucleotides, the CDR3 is TGTGCCAGCAGTGAGCGCGGCGAGTCTTATAGCAATCAGCCCCAGCATTTT. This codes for CASSERGESYSNQPQHF.

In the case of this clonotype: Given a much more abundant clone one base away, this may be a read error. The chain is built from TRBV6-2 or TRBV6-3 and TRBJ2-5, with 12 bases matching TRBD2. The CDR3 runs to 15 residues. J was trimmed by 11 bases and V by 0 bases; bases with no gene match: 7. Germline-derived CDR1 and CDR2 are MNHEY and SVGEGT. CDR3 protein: CASSYSTSGGHEQYF. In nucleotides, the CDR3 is TGTGCCAGCAGTTACTCGACTAGCGGGGGCCATGAGCAGTACTTC.

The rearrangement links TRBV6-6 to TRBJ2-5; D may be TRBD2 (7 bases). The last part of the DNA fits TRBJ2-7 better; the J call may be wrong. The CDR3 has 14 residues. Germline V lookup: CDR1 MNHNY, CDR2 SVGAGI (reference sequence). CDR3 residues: CASNIGGASYEQYF. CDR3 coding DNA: TGTGCCAGCAACATAGGGGGGGCCTCCTACGAGCAGTACTTC.

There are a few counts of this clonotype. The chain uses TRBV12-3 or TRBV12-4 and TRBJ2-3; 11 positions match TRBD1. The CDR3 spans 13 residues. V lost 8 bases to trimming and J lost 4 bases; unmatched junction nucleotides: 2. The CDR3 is CASGQGAADTQYF. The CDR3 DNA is TGTGCCAGCGGACAGGGGGCCGCAGATACGCAGTATTTT.

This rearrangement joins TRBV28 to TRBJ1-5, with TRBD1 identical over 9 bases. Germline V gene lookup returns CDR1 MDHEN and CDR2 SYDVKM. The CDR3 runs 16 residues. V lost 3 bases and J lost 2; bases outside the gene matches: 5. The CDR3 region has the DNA TGTGCCAGCAGTTTCGGTGGACAGGGGCGCAATCAGCCCCAGCATTTT. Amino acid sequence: CASSFGGQGRNQPQHF.

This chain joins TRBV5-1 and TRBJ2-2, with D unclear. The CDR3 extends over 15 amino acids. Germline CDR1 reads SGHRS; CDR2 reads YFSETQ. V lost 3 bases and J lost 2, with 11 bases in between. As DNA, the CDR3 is TGCGCCAGCAGCTGGTCGGGCCAAAACACCGGGGAGCTGTTTTTT. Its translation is CASSWSGQNTGELFF.

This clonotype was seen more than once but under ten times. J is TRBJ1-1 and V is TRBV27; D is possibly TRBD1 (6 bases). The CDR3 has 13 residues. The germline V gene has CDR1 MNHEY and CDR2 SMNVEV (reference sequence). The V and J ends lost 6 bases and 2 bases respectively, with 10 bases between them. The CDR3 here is CASRGDINTEAFF. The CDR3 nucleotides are TGTGCCAGCAGGGGGGACATCAACACTGAAGCTTTCTTT.

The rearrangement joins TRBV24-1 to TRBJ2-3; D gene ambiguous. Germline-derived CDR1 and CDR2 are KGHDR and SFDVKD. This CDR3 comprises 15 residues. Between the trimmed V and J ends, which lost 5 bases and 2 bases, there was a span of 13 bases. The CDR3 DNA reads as TGTGCCACCAGTGTAGGCAGGCGGCCCACAGATACGCAGTATTTT. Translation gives CATSVGRRPTDTQYF.

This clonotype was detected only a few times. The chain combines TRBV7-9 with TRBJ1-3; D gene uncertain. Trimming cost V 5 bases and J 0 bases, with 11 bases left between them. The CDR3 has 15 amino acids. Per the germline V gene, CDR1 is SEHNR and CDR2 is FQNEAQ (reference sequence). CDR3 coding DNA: TGTGCCAGCAGCCCCCGCCCCTACTCTGGAAACACCATATATTTT. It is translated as CASSPRPYSGNTIYF.

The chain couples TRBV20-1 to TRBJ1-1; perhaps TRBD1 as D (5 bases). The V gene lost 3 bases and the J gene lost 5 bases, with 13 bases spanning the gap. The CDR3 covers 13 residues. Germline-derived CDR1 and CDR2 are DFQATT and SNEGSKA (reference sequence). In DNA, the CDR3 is TGCAGTGCTAGGAGAAGACAGTTTACTGAAGCTTTCTTT. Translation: CSARRRQFTEAFF.